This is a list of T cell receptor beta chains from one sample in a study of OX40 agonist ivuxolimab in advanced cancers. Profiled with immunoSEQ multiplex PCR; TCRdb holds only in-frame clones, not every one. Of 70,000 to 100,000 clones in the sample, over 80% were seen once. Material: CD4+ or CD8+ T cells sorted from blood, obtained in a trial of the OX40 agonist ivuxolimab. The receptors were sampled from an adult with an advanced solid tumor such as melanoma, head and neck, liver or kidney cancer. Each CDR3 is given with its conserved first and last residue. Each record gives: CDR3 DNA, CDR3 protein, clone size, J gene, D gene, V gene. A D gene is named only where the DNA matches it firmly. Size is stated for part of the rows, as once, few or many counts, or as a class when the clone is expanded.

TGTGCCGGCCGGACTTTCGGGAGGTCTGAAGCTTTCTTT	CAGRTFGRSEAFF	NA	TRBJ1-1	NA	TRBV6-1
TGTGCCAGCAGCCTTCTAGCGGCCTACAATGAGCAGTTCTTC	CASSLLAAYNEQFF	NA	TRBJ2-1	TRBD2	TRBV11-2
TGTGCCTGGGATAATCCGGGACTAGGAACAGATACGCAGTATTTT	CAWDNPGLGTDTQYF	NA	TRBJ2-3	TRBD2	TRBV30
TGTGCCAGCAGTTTAGGGGGACTCTATGGCTACACCTTC	CASSLGGLYGYTF	few	TRBJ1-2	NA	TRBV28
TGTGCCAGCAGCTTTGTTTATCTGGGGGACGGCAATCAGCCCCAGCATTTT	CASSFVYLGDGNQPQHF	once	TRBJ1-5	NA	TRBV7-6
TGCAGCGTCCCGGGACAGGGGATAAGAGAGCAGTACTTC	CSVPGQGIREQYF	NA	TRBJ2-7	TRBD1	TRBV29-1
TGCAGCGCTGGACTAGCGGGAGATCTGAACGAGCAGTACTTC	CSAGLAGDLNEQYF	NA	TRBJ2-7	TRBD2	TRBV29-1
TGTGCCAGCAGCTTACAGGGGGCCACTGAAGCTTTCTTT	CASSLQGATEAFF	NA	TRBJ1-1	TRBD1	TRBV7-2
TGTGCCAGCAGCCCATCTAGCGTTCGATTCTACGAGCAGTACTTC	CASSPSSVRFYEQYF	once	TRBJ2-7	NA	TRBV7-9
TGTGCCAGTAGTATAGTAGGCAACACAGATACGCAGTATTTT	CASSIVGNTDTQYF	once	TRBJ2-3	NA	TRBV19
TGTGCCTGGGACAGGGGCGCTGGAAACACCATATATTTT	CAWDRGAGNTIYF	NA	TRBJ1-3	TRBD1	TRBV30
TGTGCCAGCAGTCGTCGGCAGGGGCCCTACGAGCAGTACTTC	CASSRRQGPYEQYF	NA	TRBJ2-7	NA	TRBV28
TGTGCCAGCAGCTTCTCCAGGGGTCGGGACGAGCAGTACTTC	CASSFSRGRDEQYF	NA	TRBJ2-7	NA	TRBV7-9
TGCGCCAGCAGCCAAGTGGGGGGACGGAGAACGGAACGTGGCTACACCTTC	CASSQVGGRRTERGYTF	NA	TRBJ1-2	NA	TRBV4-1
TGTGCCAGCAGCTGGACAGGGCCGGGTTATAATTCACCCCTCCACTTT	CASSWTGPGYNSPLHF	NA	TRBJ1-6	TRBD1	TRBV27
TGCGCCAGCAGCTTCTCTTGGGGGAACAATGAAGGGTTCTTC	CASSFSWGNNEGFF	NA	TRBJ2-1	NA	TRBV5-1
TGTGCCAGCAGTTTAGGGGGCGCGGGTCAGCCCCAGCATTTT	CASSLGGAGQPQHF	NA	TRBJ1-5	NA	TRBV28
TGTGCCAGCAGTGACAACACTGAAGCTTTCTTT	CASSDNTEAFF	few	TRBJ1-1	NA	TRBV28
TGTGCCAGCAGTTCCCCCAGGGCACAACCCTACGAGCAGTACTTC	CASSSPRAQPYEQYF	NA	TRBJ2-7	NA	TRBV27
TGCGCCAGCAGCCTTTGGACAGGGTTCTCCTACGAGCAGTACTTC	CASSLWTGFSYEQYF	NA	TRBJ2-7	TRBD1	TRBV5-1
TGCACCAATCGATCCGGGCTAGCGGGAGGGTATTGGTCGGATGAGCAGTTCTTC	CTNRSGLAGGYWSDEQFF	NA	TRBJ2-1	NA	TRBV1
TGTGCCAGCAGATCGAACTGGGTAAAGGTGGGCACTGAAGCTTTCTTT	CASRSNWVKVGTEAFF	NA	TRBJ1-1	NA	TRBV5-6
TGTGCCAGCAGCCGGGACGGAAATTATGGCTACACCTTC	CASSRDGNYGYTF	NA	TRBJ1-2	NA	TRBV6-5
TGTGCCAGCAGCTTAGCTGGCCAGTCTAATGAAAAACTGTTTTTT	CASSLAGQSNEKLFF	NA	TRBJ1-4	NA	TRBV7-9
TGTGCCAGCAGTGGCCGGGACAGGGTCTATGGCTACACCTTC	CASSGRDRVYGYTF	NA	TRBJ1-2	TRBD1	TRBV6-1
TGTGCCAGCAGTCACTTTGCTTCTCAATCCTATGGCTACACCTTC	CASSHFASQSYGYTF	NA	TRBJ1-2	NA	TRBV6-5
TGTGCCAGCGCCGAAGCGGGTCTTAACTATGGCTACACCTTC	CASAEAGLNYGYTF	NA	TRBJ1-2	NA	TRBV27
TGTGCCAGCAGTGACTGGACAGGAGCTAGCACAGATACGCAGTATTTT	CASSDWTGASTDTQYF	NA	TRBJ2-3	TRBD1	TRBV6-1
TGTGCCAGCAGTTACTTGACAGGGGACAATGAGCAGTTCTTC	CASSYLTGDNEQFF	NA	TRBJ2-1	TRBD1	TRBV6-6
TGTGCCAGCAGCGTAGGGAGCTCCTACGAGCAGTACTTC	CASSVGSSYEQYF	NA	TRBJ2-7	NA	TRBV7-6
TGTGCCAGCAGGTGGACAGGGGAGAAGGGTCAGCCCCAGCATTTT	CASRWTGEKGQPQHF	NA	TRBJ1-5	TRBD1	TRBV27
TGCGCCAGCAGCCAAGACGGGACCCTTAGCTACGAGCAGTACTTC	CASSQDGTLSYEQYF	NA	TRBJ2-7	NA	TRBV4-1
TGCGCCAGCAGCCACGGCGACAGGGGCGCGGGTCAGCCCCAGCATTTT	CASSHGDRGAGQPQHF	NA	TRBJ1-5	TRBD1	TRBV4-1
TGTGCCAGCAGCTTATACCCAGGGGCCAGCTTT	CASSLYPGASF	NA	TRBJ1-1	NA	TRBV7-8
TGCGCCAGCAGCCAACTAACCGTTGGTCAGGGGCTTTCTTTC	CASSQLTVGQGLSF	NA	TRBJ2-7	NA	TRBV4-1